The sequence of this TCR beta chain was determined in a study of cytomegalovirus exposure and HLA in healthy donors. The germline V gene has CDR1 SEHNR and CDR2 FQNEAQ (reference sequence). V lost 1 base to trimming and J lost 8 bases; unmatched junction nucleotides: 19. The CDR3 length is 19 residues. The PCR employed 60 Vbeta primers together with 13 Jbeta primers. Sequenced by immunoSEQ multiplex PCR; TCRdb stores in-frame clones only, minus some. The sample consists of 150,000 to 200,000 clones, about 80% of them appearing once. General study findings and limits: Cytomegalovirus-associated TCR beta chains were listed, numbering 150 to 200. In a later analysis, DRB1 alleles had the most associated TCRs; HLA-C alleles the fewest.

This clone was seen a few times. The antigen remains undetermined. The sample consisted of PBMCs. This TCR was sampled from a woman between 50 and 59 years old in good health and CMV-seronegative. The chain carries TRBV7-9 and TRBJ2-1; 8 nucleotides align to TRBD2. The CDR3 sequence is CASSLGLGGPGLVMYEQFF. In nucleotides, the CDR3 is TGTGCCAGCAGCTTAGGGCTAGGGGGGCCGGGACTAGTGATGTATGAGCAGTTCTTC.